This TCR beta chain stems from a study of shared clonotypes between healthy human individuals. Study-level information: Plates per donor: three CD4 naive, three CD4 memory, two CD8 naive, one CD8 memory. Study results and limitations: Naive subsets, compared against memory subsets, generally had larger estimated richness values. It was the non-shared clonotypes that had lower generation probabilities than clonotypes shared by all four donors.

This clone has only one observation. Its antigen is unknown. The sample holds other DNA sequences that translate to the same CDR3. As defined, naive CD8 cells were CD45RO-negative and positively selected for CCR7, with terminally differentiated effector memory CD45RA+ cells excluded. Everyone who donated was a Caucasian adult who lived in Nashville, Tennessee. Clones were read by immunoSEQ multiplex PCR, and TCRdb kept only the in-frame ones, dropping some. This table holds about 2.2 million clones, 85% to 95% found once. This CDR3 is 15 amino acids long. Per the germline V gene, CDR1 is SGHNT and CDR2 is YENEEA. The germline V and J ends were trimmed by 2 bases and 0 bases, with 8 bases remaining between them.

V is TRBV11-3 and J is TRBJ2-1; D may be TRBD2 (5 bases). This TCR came from a young man in good health. Some clones in this sample may be carry-over from other donors' samples. Sequenced input: naive CD8+ T cells from PBMCs. The DNA of the CDR3 is TGTGCCAGCAGCTTACGCGGGTCCTCCTACAATGAGCAGTTCTTC. Encoded protein: CASSLRGSSYNEQFF.